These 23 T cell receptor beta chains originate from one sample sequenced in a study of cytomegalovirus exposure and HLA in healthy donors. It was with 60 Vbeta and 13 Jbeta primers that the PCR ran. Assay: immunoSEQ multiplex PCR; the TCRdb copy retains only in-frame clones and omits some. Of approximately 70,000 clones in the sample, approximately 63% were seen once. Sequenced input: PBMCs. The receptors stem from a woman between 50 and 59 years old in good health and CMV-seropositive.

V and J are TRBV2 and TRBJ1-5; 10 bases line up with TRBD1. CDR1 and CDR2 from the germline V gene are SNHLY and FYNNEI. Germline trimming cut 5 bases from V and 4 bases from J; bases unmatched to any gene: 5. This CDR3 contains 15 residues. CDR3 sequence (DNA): TGTGCCAGCAGTTCGACAGGGGGCAGAAATCAGCCCCAGCATTTT. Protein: CASSSTGGRNQPQHF.

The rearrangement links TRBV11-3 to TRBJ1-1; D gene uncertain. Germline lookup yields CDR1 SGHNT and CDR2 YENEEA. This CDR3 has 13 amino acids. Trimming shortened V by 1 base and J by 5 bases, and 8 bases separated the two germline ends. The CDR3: CASSLVPRTEAFF. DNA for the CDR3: TGTGCCAGCAGCTTAGTTCCCAGGACTGAAGCTTTCTTT.

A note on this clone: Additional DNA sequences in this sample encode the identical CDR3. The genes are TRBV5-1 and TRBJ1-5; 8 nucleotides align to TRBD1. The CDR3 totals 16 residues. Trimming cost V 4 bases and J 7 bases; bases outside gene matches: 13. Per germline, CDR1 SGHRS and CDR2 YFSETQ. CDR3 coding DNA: TGCGCCAGCAGCCTCAATGCTGGGACAGGTGGCCAGCCCCAGCATTTT. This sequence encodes CASSLNAGTGGQPQHF.

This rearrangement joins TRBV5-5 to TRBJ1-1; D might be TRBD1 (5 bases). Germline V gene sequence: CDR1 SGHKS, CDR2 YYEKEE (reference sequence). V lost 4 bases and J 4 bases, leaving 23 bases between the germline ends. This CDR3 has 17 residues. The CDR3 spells CASSERPLGQILTEAFF. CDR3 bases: TGTGCCAGCAGCGAGAGGCCCTTGGGGCAAATCCTCACTGAAGCTTTCTTT.

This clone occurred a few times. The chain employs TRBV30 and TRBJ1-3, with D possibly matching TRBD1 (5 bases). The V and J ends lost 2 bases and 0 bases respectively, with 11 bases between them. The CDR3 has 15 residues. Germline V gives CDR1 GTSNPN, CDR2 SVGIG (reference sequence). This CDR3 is CAWSRPTDSGNTIYF. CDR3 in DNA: TGTGCCTGGAGTCGACCGACAGACTCTGGAAACACCATATATTTT.

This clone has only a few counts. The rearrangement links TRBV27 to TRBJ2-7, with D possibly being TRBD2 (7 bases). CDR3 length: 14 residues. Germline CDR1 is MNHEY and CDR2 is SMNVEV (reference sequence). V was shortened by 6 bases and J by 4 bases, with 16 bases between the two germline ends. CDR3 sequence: CASRSGDKFYEQYF. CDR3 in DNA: TGTGCCAGCAGGAGCGGGGACAAATTTTACGAGCAGTACTTC.

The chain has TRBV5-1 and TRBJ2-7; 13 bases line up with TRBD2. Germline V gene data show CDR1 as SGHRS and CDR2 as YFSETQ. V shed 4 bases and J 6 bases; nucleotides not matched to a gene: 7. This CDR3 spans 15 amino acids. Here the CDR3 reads CASSILAGGRGEQYF. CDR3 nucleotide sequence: TGCGCCAGCAGCATACTAGCGGGGGGGCGTGGCGAGCAGTACTTC.

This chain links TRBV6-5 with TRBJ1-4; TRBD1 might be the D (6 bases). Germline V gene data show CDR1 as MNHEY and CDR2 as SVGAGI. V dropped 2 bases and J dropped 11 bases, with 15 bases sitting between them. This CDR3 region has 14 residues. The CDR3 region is CASSYDGTQGKLFF. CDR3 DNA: TGTGCCAGCAGTTACGACGGGACACAGGGCAAACTGTTTTTT.

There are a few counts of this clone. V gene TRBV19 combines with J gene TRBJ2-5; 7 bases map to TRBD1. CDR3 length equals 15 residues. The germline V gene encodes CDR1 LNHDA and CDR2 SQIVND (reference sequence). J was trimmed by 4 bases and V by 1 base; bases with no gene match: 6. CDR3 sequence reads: CASSIGDRVAETQYF. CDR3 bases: TGTGCCAGTAGTATAGGAGACAGGGTAGCAGAGACCCAGTACTTC.

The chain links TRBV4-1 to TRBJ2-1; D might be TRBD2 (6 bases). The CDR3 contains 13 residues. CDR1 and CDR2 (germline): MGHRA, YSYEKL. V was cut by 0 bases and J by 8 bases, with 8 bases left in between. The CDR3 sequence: CASSQERGDEQFF. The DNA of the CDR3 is TGCGCCAGCAGCCAAGAACGCGGGGATGAGCAGTTCTTC.

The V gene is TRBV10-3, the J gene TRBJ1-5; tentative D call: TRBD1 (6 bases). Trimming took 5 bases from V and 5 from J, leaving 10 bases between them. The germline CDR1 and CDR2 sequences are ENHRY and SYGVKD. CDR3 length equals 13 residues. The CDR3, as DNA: TGTGCCATCAGTCCGACAGGTGATCAGCCCCAGCATTTT. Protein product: CAISPTGDQPQHF.

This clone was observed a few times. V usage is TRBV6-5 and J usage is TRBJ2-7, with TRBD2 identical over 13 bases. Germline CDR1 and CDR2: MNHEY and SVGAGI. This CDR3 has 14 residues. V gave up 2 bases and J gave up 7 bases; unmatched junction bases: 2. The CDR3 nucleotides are TGTGCCAGCAGTTACCGGGGACTAGCGGGGGAGCAGTACTTC. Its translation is CASSYRGLAGEQYF.

The CDR3 region is CASSSTGISLGEQYF. The CDR3, as DNA: TGTGCCAGCAGCTCAACCGGGATATCGCTGGGCGAGCAGTACTTC. The gene calls are TRBV7-2 and TRBJ2-7, with D possibly TRBD2 on 5 matching bases. This CDR3 region has 15 residues. V lost 4 bases and J 6 bases, leaving 19 bases between the germline ends. The germline gives CDR1 SGHTA, CDR2 FQGNSA. Variable domain in full (rest from reference TRBV7-2 and TRBJ2-7): GAGVSQSPSNKVTEKGKDVELRCDPISGHTALYWYRQSLGQGLEFLIYFQGNSAPDKSGLPSDRFSAERTGGSVSTLTIQRTQQEDSAVYLCASSSTGISLGEQYFGPGTRLTVT.

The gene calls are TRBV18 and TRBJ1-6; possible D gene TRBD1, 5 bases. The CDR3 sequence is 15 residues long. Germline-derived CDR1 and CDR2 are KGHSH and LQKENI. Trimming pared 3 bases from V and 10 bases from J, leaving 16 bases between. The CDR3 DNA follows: TGTGCCAGCTCACCTGGAGGGGTTGCAGGCTCACCCCTCCACTTT. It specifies CASSPGGVAGSPLHF.

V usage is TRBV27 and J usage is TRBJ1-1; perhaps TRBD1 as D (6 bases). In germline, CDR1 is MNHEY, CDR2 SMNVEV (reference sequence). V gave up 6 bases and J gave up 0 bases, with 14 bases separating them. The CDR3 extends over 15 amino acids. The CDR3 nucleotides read TGTGCCAGCAGAAACAGGGCGGGCGTGAACACTGAAGCTTTCTTT. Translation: CASRNRAGVNTEAFF.

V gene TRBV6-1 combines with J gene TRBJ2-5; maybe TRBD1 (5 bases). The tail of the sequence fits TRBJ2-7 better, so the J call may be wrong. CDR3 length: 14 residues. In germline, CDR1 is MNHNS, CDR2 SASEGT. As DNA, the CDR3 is TGTGCCAGCAGTGTAATTCTCACAGGCTCCGAGCAGTACTTC. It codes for CASSVILTGSEQYF.

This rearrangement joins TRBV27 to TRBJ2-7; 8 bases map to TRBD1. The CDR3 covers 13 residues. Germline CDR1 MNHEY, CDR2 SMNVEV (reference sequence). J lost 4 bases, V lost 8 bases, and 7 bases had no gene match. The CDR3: CASGTGGRYEQYF. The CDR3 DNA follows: TGTGCCAGCGGAACAGGGGGAAGGTACGAGCAGTACTTC.

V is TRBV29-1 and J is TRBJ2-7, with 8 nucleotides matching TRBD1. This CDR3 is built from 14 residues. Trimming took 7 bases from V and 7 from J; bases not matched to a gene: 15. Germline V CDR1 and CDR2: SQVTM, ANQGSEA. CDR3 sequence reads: CSAADRVPVWEQYF. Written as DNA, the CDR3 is TGCAGCGCGGCGGACAGGGTGCCTGTATGGGAGCAGTACTTC.

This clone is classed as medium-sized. For the CDR3, the DNA is TGTGCCAGCAGTGTTTCCAGGGGGTGGTACGAGCAGTACTTC. This translates into CASSVSRGWYEQYF. V is TRBV2 and J is TRBJ2-7, with 7 bases matching TRBD1. CDR1 and CDR2 from the germline V gene are SNHLY and FYNNEI. With V trimmed by 4 bases and J by 4 bases, 7 bases remained unmatched. The CDR3 sequence is 14 residues long.

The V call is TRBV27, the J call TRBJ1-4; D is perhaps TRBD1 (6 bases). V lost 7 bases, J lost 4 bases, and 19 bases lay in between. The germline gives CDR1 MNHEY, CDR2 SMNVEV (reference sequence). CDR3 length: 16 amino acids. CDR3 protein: CASTRAGEGYNEKLFF. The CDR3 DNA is TGTGCCAGCACCCGGGCAGGGGAGGGATATAATGAAAAACTGTTTTTT.

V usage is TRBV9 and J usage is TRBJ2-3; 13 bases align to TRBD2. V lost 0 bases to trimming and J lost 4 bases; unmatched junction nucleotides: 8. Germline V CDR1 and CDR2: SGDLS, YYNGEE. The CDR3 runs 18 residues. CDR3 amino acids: CASSVGGLAGASADTQYF. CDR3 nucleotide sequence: TGTGCCAGCAGCGTAGGAGGACTAGCGGGGGCTAGCGCAGATACGCAGTATTTT.

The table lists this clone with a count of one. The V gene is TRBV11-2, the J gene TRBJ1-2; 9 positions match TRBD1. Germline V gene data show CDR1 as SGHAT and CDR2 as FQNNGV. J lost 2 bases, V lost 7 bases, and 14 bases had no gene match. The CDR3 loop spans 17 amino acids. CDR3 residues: CASTYGQGRGPNYGYTF. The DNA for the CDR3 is TGTGCCAGCACCTACGGACAGGGGAGAGGTCCCAACTATGGCTACACCTTC. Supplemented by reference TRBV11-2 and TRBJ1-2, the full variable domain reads EAGVAQSPRYKIIEKRQSVAFWCNPISGHATLYWYQQILGQGPKLLIQFQNNGVVDDSQLPKDRFSAERLKGVDSTLKIQPAKLEDSAVYLCASTYGQGRGPNYGYTFGSGTRLTVV.

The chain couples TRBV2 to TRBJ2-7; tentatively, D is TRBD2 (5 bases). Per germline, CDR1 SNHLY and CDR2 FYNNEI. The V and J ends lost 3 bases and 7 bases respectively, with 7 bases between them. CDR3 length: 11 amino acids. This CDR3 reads CASSEGGEQYF. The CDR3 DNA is TGTGCCAGCAGTGAGGGCGGGGAGCAGTACTTC. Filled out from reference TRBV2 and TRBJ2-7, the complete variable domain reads EPEVTQTPSHQVTQMGQEVILRCVPISNHLYFYWYRQILGQKVEFLVSFYNNEISEKSEIFDDQFSVERPDGSNFTLKIRSTKLEDSAMYFCASSEGGEQYFGPGTRLTVT.